Each of the 11 T cell receptor beta chains below was sequenced from the same sample in a study of blood T cells in healthy people across ages (dated by TCRdb to 2015 to 2017). Receptors were amplified or captured by 5' RACE. Reads for this sample came from an Illumina HiSeq 2500. A second roughly 6 to 12 cycle PCR used a sample-barcoded 5' primer and a J-beta primer mix. TCRdb applied fastp at Q25 and MiXCR to the public reads, then kept only in-frame beta chains. CDR3 protein sequences are deduplicated, and each keeps its most common genes and DNA. The sample table holds more than 1.4 million distinct CDR3 sequences, of which approximately 38% were seen once. Of the sample, 6.5% to 10% falls within the top ten clones. Sequencing was done on a sample of blood. The receptors here all came from a woman between 18 and 29 years old in good health.

A remark on this clonotype: A single base separates this from a much larger clone, so it may be a read error. This rearrangement joins TRBV29-1 to TRBJ2-7; no firm D call. In germline, CDR1 is SQVTM, CDR2 ANQGSEA. The V end was cut by 6 bases, the J end by 6 bases, with 15 bases between. The CDR3 spans 12 residues. CDR3 DNA: TGCAGCGTCGCGGAACACGCTGCCGAGCAGTACTTC. It yields the protein CSVAEHAAEQYF.

The chain employs TRBV20-1 and TRBJ1-6, with D maybe TRBD1 (5 bases). Trimming stripped 6 bases from V and 7 bases from J, with 13 bases between. The length of the CDR3 is 13 residues. The germline V gene encodes CDR1 DFQATT and CDR2 SNEGSKA (reference sequence). The CDR3 sequence is CSAGGLINSPLHF. As DNA, the CDR3 is TGCAGTGCGGGGGGGTTAATAAATTCACCCCTCCACTTT.

This clonotype was seen a handful of times. V and J are TRBV29-1 and TRBJ2-3; 13 nucleotides match TRBD2. The germline V gene has CDR1 SQVTM and CDR2 ANQGSEA. V gave up 6 bases and J gave up 6 bases; unmatched junction bases: 9. This CDR3 spans 15 amino acids. The CDR3 region is CSVTGLAGLFDTQYF. The CDR3 nucleotides are TGCAGCGTCACGGGACTAGCGGGATTATTTGATACGCAGTATTTT.

The chain joins TRBV12-3 or TRBV12-4 to TRBJ1-2; D uncertain. CDR3 length: 15 amino acids. The ends were cut back, 3 bases at V and 0 bases at J, with 11 bases in the middle. CDR3 sequence reads: CASSLARLANYGYTF. In DNA, the CDR3 is TGTGCCAGCAGTTTGGCGAGGCTAGCTAACTATGGCTACACCTTC.

Points on this clonotype: Being one base from a much bigger clone, this may be a read error. The CDR3 DNA is TGTGCCAGCGCGGGGGCCTACAATGAGCAGTTCTTC. Translating it yields CASAGAYNEQFF. The V call is TRBV7-9, the J call TRBJ2-1; 7 bases match TRBD2. Germline V gives CDR1 SEHNR, CDR2 FQNEAQ (reference sequence). Trimming at V came to 8 bases and at J to 2 bases, leaving 0 bases not matched to a gene. This CDR3 has 12 residues.

With respect to this clonotype: At one of its ends the junction is not consistent with the germline gene, which may arise from a read error. The genes are TRBV5-1 and TRBJ2-1; 8 bases align to TRBD2. CDR3 size: 15 residues. CDR1 SGHRS and CDR2 YFSETQ come from the germline V gene. CDR3 bases: TGCGTCAGCAGCCCGAGCGGGAGCTCCTACAATGAGCAGTTCTTC. Amino acids: CVSSPSGSSYNEQFF. The whole variable domain, remainder taken from reference TRBV5-1 and TRBJ2-1, is KAGVTQTPRYLIKTRGQQVTLSCSPISGHRSVSWYQQTPGQGLQFLFEYFSETQRNKGNFPGRFSGRQFSNSRSEMNVSTLELGDSALYLCVSSPSGSSYNEQFFGPGTRLTVL.

This sequence joins TRBV7-2 and TRBJ1-1; D perhaps matches TRBD1 (5 bases). V gave up 2 bases and J gave up 1 base, with 11 bases separating them. Germline V gives CDR1 SGHTA, CDR2 FQGNSA. The CDR3 is 15 residues long. CDR3 coding DNA: TGTGCCAGCAGCTTATCGGGGCTCTCGAACACTGAAGCTTTCTTT. Its translation: CASSLSGLSNTEAFF.

The rearrangement joins TRBV14 to TRBJ2-1, with 8 bases aligning to TRBD1. J was trimmed by 2 bases and V by 2 bases; bases with no gene match: 5. Germline V lookup: CDR1 SGHDN, CDR2 FVKESK. The CDR3 sequence is 16 residues long. CDR3 in amino acids: CASSQHDRGTYNEQFF. The DNA of the CDR3 is TGTGCCAGCAGCCAACACGACAGGGGCACCTACAATGAGCAGTTCTTC.

This chain connects TRBV3-1 to TRBJ2-2; D possibly corresponds to TRBD1 (6 bases). This CDR3 region has 17 residues. V lost 1 base and J 1 base, leaving 13 bases between the germline ends. The germline CDR1 and CDR2 sequences are LGHDT and YNNKEL (reference sequence). The CDR3 sequence: CASSQVWGRGNTGELFF. CDR3 nucleotide sequence: TGTGCCAGCAGCCAAGTATGGGGGCGCGGGAACACCGGGGAGCTGTTTTTT.

This clonotype was recorded a few times. The rearrangement joins TRBV6-6 to TRBJ1-4; 12 bases agree with TRBD1. V trimming: 6 bases; J trimming: 9 bases; junction bases outside the gene matches: 2. The CDR3 length is 13 residues. Germline V lookup: CDR1 MNHNY, CDR2 SVGAGI (reference sequence). In nucleotides, the CDR3 is TGTGCCAGCAGCTGGGACAGGGGGCAAAAACTGTTTTTT. The encoded protein is CASSWDRGQKLFF.

The J gene is TRBJ2-5, the V gene TRBV28; 7 nucleotides align to TRBD1. Unmatched junction bases numbered 8, after V lost 8 bases and J lost 2 bases. Germline values: CDR1 MDHEN, CDR2 SYDVKM. This CDR3 spans 14 amino acids. CDR3 DNA sequence: TGTGCCAGCGAGACCGGGACAGAACAAGAGACCCAGTACTTC. This codes for CASETGTEQETQYF.